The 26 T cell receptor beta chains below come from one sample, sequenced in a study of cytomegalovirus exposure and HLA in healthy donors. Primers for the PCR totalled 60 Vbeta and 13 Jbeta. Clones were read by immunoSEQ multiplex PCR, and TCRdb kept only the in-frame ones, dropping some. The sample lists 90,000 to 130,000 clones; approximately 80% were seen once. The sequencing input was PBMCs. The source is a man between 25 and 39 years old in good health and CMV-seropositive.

The CDR3 DNA reads as TGTGCCAGCAGCTTAGCCGGACAGGTATACGAGCAGTACTTC. Translating it yields CASSLAGQVYEQYF. The chain links TRBV7-9 to TRBJ2-7; 7 nucleotides align to TRBD1. Losses at the gene ends were 0 bases for V and 4 bases for J; bases not matched to a gene: 3. Germline V gene sequence: CDR1 SEHNR, CDR2 FQNEAQ (reference sequence). There are 14 residues in the CDR3.

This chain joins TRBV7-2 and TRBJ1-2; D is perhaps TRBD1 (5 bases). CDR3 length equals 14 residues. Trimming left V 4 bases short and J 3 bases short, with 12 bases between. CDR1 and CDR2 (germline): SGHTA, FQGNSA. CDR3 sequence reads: CASSSAWGDYGYTF. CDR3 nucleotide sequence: TGTGCCAGCAGCTCTGCGTGGGGGGACTATGGCTACACCTTC.

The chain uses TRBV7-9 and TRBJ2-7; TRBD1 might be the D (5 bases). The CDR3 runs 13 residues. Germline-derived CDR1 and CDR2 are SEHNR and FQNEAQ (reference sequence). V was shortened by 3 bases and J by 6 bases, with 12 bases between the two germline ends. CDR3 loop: CASSLPGIGEQYV. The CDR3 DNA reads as TGTGCCAGCAGCTTGCCAGGGATTGGCGAGCAGTACGTC.

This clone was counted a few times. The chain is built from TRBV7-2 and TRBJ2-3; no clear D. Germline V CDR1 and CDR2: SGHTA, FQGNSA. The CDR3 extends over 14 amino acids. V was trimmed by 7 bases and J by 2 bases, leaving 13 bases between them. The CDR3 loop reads CASTLAAFTDTQYF. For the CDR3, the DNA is TGTGCCAGCACCCTCGCGGCCTTCACAGATACGCAGTATTTT.

Written as DNA, the CDR3 is TGTGCCAGCAGTTACTCGCGGACTAGCGGCACAGATACGCAGTATTTT. Protein product: CASSYSRTSGTDTQYF. This chain joins TRBV6-6 and TRBJ2-3; 9 nucleotides match TRBD2. The CDR3 length is 16 residues. Germline trimming cut 0 bases from V and 1 base from J; bases unmatched to any gene: 2. Looked up from germline, CDR1 is MNHNY and CDR2 is SVGAGI (reference sequence).

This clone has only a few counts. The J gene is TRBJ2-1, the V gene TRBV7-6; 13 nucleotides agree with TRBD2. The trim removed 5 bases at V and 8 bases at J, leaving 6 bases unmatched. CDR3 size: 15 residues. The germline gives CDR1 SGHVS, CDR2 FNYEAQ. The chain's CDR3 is CASSLPGLAGYEQFF. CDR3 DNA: TGTGCCAGCAGCCTTCCGGGACTAGCGGGATATGAGCAGTTCTTC.

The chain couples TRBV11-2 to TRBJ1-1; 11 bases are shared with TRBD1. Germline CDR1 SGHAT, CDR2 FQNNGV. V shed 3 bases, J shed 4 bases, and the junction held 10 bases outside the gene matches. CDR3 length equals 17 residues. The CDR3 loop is CASSFTGSGTGGTEAFF. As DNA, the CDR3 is TGTGCCAGCAGCTTTACTGGCTCCGGGACAGGGGGCACTGAAGCTTTCTTT. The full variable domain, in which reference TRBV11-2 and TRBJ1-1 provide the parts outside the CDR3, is EAGVAQSPRYKIIEKRQSVAFWCNPISGHATLYWYQQILGQGPKLLIQFQNNGVVDDSQLPKDRFSAERLKGVDSTLKIQPAKLEDSAVYLCASSFTGSGTGGTEAFFGQGTRLTVV.

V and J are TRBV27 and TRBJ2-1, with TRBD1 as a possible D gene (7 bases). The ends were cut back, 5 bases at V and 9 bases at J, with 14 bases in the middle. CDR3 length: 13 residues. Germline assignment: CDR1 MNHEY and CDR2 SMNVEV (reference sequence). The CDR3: CASSAGGPFEQFF. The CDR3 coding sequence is TGTGCCAGCAGTGCAGGGGGGCCCTTTGAGCAGTTCTTC.

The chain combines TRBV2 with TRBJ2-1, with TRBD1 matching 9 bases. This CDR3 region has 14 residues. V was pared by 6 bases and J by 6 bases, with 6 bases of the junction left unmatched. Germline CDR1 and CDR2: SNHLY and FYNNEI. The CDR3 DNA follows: TGTGCCAGCAGACCCGGGACAGGGATCAATGAGCAGTTCTTC. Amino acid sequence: CASRPGTGINEQFF.

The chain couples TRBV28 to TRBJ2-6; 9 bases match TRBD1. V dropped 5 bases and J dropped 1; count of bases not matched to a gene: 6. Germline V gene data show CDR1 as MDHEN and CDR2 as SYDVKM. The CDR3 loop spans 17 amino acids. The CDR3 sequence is CASSETGGRSGANVLTF. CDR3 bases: TGTGCCAGCAGTGAAACAGGGGGCAGGTCTGGGGCCAACGTCCTGACTTTC.

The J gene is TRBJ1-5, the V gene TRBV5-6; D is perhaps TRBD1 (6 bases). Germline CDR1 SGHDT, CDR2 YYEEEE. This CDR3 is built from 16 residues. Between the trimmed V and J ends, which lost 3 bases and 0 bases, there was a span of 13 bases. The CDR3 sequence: CASSSQGYYSNQPQHF. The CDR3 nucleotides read TGTGCCAGCAGCTCACAGGGATACTATAGCAATCAGCCCCAGCATTTT.

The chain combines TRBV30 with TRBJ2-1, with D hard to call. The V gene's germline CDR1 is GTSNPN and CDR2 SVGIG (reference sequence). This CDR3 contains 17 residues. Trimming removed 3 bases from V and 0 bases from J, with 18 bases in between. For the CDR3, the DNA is TGTGCCTGGAGCGCTGTACGTAGCTTTAGCTCCTACAATGAGCAGTTCTTC. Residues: CAWSAVRSFSSYNEQFF. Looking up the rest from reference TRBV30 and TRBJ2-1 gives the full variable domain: SQTIHQWPATLVQPVGSPLSLECTVEGTSNPNLYWYRQAAGRGLQLLFYSVGIGQISSEVPQNLSASRPQDRQFILSSKKLLLSDSGFYLCAWSAVRSFSSYNEQFFGPGTRLTVL.

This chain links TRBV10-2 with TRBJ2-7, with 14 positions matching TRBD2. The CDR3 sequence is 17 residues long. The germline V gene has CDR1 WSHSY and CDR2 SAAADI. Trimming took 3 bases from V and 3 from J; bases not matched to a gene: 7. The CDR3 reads CASSDTGLAGDFYEQYV. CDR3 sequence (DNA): TGCGCCAGCAGTGACACGGGACTAGCGGGAGATTTCTACGAGCAGTACGTC.

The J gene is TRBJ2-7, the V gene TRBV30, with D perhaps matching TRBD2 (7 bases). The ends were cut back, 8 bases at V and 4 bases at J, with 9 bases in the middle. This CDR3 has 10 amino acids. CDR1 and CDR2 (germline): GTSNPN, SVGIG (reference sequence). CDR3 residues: CASGTYEQYF. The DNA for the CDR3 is TGTGCCAGCGGGACATACGAGCAGTACTTC.

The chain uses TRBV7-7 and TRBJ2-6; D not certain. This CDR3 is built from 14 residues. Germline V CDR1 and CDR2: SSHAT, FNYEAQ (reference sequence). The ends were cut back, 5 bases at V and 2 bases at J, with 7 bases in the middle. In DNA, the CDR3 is TGTGCCAGCAGCCCCTCCCCTGGGGCCAACGTCCTGACTTTC. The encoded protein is CASSPSPGANVLTF.

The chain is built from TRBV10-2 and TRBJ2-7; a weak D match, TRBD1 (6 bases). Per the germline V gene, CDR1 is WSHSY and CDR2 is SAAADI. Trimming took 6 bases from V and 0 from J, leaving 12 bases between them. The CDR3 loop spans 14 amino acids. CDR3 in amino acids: CASRRTADSYEQYF. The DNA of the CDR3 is TGCGCCAGCAGGAGGACAGCCGACTCCTACGAGCAGTACTTC.

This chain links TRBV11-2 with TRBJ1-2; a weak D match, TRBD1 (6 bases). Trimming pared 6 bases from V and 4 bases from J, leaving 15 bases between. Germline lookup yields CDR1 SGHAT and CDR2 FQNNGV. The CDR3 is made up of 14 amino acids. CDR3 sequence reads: CASSFTGGLYGYTF. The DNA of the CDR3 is TGTGCCAGCAGTTTCACGGGGGGCCTCTATGGCTACACCTTC.

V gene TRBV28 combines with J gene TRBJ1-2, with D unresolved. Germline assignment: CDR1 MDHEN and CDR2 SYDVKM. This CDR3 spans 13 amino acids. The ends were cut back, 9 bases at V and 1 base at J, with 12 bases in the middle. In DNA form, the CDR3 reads TGTGCCAGTGAACCGCGGGTTAACTATGGCTACACCTTC. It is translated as CASEPRVNYGYTF.

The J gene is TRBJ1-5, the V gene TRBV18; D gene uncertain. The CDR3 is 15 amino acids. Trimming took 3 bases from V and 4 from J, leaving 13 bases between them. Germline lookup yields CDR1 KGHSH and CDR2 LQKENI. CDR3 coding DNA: TGTGCCAGCTCACCCGGGTTGATGCCGAATCAGCCCCAGCATTTT. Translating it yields CASSPGLMPNQPQHF.

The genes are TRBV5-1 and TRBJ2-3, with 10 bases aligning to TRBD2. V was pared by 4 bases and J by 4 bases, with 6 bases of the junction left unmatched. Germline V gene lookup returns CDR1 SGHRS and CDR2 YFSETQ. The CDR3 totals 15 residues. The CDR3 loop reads CASSLAGAESDTQYF. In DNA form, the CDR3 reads TGCGCCAGCAGCCTAGCGGGGGCCGAGTCAGATACGCAGTATTTT.

The DNA for the CDR3 is TGTGCCAGCAGCCAAGGAACAGGGTTAGAGACCCAGTACTTC. Translation gives CASSQGTGLETQYF. The chain is built from TRBV4-2 and TRBJ2-5; D might be TRBD1 (6 bases). The V end was cut by 1 base, the J end by 4 bases, with 10 bases between. CDR1 and CDR2 (germline): LGHNA, YNFKEQ. There are 14 residues in the CDR3.

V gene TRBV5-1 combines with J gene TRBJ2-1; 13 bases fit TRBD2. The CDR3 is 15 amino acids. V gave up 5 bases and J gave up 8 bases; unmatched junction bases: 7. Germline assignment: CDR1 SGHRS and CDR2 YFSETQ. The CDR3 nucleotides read TGCGCCAGCAGTTCACTAGCGGGAGGGAGCGATGAGCAGTTCTTC. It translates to CASSSLAGGSDEQFF.

The CDR3 sequence is CASSEGLGVDTQYF. The CDR3 DNA is TGTGCCAGCAGTGAAGGTCTGGGCGTAGATACGCAGTATTTT. The chain uses TRBV6-1 and TRBJ2-3; D gene ambiguous. V lost 1 base, J lost 5 bases, and 10 bases lay in between. Per the germline V gene, CDR1 is MNHNS and CDR2 is SASEGT. The CDR3 has 14 amino acids.

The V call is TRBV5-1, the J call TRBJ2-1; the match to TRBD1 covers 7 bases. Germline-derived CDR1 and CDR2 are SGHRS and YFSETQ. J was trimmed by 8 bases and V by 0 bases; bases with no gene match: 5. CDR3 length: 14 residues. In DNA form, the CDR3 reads TGCGCCAGCAGCTTGGTCCCCACAGGGGATGAGCAGTTCTTC. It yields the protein CASSLVPTGDEQFF. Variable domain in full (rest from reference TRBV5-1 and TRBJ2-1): KAGVTQTPRYLIKTRGQQVTLSCSPISGHRSVSWYQQTPGQGLQFLFEYFSETQRNKGNFPGRFSGRQFSNSRSEMNVSTLELGDSALYLCASSLVPTGDEQFFGPGTRLTVL.

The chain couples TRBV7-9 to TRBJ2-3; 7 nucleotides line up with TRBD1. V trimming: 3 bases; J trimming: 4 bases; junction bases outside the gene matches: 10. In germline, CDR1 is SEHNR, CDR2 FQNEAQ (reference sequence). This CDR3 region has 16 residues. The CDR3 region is CASSLGDSRKADTQYF. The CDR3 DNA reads TGTGCCAGCAGCTTGGGGGACAGTCGAAAGGCAGATACGCAGTATTTT.

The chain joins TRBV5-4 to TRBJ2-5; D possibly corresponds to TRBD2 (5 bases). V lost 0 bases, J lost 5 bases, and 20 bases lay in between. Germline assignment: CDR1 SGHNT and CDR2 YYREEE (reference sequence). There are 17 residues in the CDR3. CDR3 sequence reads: CASSLEPISGLAETQYF. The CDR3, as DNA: TGTGCCAGCAGCTTGGAGCCCATCTCGGGGTTAGCTGAGACCCAGTACTTC.